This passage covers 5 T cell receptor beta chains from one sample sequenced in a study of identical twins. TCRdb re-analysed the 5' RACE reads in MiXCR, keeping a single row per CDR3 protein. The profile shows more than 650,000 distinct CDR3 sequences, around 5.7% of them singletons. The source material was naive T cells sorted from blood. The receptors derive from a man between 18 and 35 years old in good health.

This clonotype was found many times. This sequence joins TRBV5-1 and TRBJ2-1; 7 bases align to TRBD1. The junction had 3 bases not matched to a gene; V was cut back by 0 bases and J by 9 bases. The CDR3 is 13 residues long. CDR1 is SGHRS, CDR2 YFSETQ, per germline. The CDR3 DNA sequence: TGCGCCAGCAGCTTGGGGGGACAGTTTGAGCAGTTCTTC. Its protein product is CASSLGGQFEQFF.

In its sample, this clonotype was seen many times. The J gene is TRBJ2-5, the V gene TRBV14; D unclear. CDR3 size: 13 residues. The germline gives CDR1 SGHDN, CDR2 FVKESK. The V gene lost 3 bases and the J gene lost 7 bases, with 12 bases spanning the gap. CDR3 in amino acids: CASSHLAGGTQYF. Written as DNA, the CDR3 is TGTGCCAGCAGCCACTTGGCAGGTGGGACCCAGTACTTC.

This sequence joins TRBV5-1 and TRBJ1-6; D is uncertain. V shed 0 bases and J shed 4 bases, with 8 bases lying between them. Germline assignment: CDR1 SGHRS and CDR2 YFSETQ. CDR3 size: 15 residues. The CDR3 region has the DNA TGCGCCAGCAGCTTGGAACCCGGTTATAATTCACCCCTCCACTTT. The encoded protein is CASSLEPGYNSPLHF.

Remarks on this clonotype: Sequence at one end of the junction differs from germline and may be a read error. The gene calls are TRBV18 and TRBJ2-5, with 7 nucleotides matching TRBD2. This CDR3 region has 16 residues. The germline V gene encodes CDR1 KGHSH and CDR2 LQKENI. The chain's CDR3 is CTSSPGREVTEETQYF. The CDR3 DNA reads TGTACCAGCTCACCGGGGAGGGAGGTTACGGAAGAGACCCAGTACTTC.

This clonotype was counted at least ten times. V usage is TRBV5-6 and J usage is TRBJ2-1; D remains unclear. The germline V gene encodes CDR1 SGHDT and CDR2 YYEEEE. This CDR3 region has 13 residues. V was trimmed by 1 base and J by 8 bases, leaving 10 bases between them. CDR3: CASSLWPRDEQFF. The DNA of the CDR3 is TGTGCCAGCAGCTTGTGGCCCCGCGATGAGCAGTTCTTC.